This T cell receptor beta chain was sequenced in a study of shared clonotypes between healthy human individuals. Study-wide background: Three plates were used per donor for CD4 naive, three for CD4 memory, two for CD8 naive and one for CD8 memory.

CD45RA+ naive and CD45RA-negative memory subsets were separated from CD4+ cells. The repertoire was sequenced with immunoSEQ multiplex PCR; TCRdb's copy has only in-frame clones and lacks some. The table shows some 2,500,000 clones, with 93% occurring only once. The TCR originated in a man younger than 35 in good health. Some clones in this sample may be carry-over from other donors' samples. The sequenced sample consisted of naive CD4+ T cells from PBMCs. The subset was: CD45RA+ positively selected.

The CDR3 spells CASSFFRSSYEQYF. The CDR3 coding sequence is TGTGCCAGCAGTTTCTTCAGGAGCTCCTACGAGCAGTACTTC. The chain links TRBV28 to TRBJ2-7; D unclear. The germline V and J ends were trimmed by 3 bases and 0 bases, with 9 bases remaining between them. This CDR3 contains 14 residues. The germline V gene has CDR1 MDHEN and CDR2 SYDVKM.